This TCR beta chain originates from a study of shared clonotypes between healthy human individuals. Study context: Researchers assigned three CD4 naive, three CD4 memory, two CD8 naive and one CD8 memory plate to each donor.

Assay runs were performed at deep level. The data were produced by immunoSEQ multiplex PCR, yet TCRdb's version contains in-frame clones alone and is incomplete. The sample holds about 2.3 million clones, 85% to 95% seen once. The CD4+ fraction was divided into a CD45RA+ naive subset and a CD45RA-negative memory subset. The CDR3 totals 14 residues. The V end was cut by 4 bases, the J end by 5 bases, with 11 bases between. Per the germline V gene, CDR1 is SGHVT and CDR2 is SQSDAQ. The genes are TRBV7-4 and TRBJ1-4; perhaps TRBD1 as D (6 bases). Sequenced material: naive CD4+ T cells from PBMCs. Subset: CD45RA+ positively selected. The source of this sequence is a man younger than 30 in good health. Some clones in this sample may be carry-over from other donors' samples. The CDR3 region is CASSYGQTNEKLFF. The CDR3 nucleotides are TGTGCCAGCAGCTATGGACAGACAAATGAAAAACTGTTTTTT.